A selection of T cell receptor beta chains follows, all from one sample in a study of cytomegalovirus exposure and HLA in healthy donors. Libraries were prepared by immunoSEQ multiplex PCR; TCRdb keeps only in-frame clonotypes and omits some of them. Of 95,000 to 150,000 clones detected, over 65% appear once; the ten largest clones hold over 5.5%. Sequencing was performed on PBMCs. The receptors were sampled from a middle-aged woman in good health and CMV-seronegative. Both conserved end residues are part of each CDR3. The order of the fields is J gene, D gene, V gene, clone size, CDR3 DNA, CDR3 protein. The D gene is left open where the match is weak. Not all rows give a size; the values are once, few, many and, for expanded clones, a class.

j_gene: TRBJ1-2; d_gene: .; v_gene: TRBV19; abundance: few; CDR3nt: TGTGCCAGTCGCGGGGGGTTCGGAGGCTACACCTTC; CDR3aa: CASRGGFGGYTF
j_gene: TRBJ2-3; d_gene: .; v_gene: TRBV2; abundance: .; CDR3nt: TGTGCCAGCATGAAGGAGTTTAGCACAGATACGCAGTATTTT; CDR3aa: CASMKEFSTDTQYF
j_gene: TRBJ2-3; d_gene: TRBD2; v_gene: TRBV5-6; abundance: .; CDR3nt: TGTGCCAGCAGCCGGACTAGCGGCACAGATACGCAGTATTTT; CDR3aa: CASSRTSGTDTQYF
j_gene: TRBJ2-5; d_gene: .; v_gene: TRBV6-5; abundance: few; CDR3nt: TGTGCCAGCAGTAGTGGGGGGGCCGGTGGAGAGACCCAGTACTTC; CDR3aa: CASSSGGAGGETQYF
j_gene: TRBJ2-2; d_gene: TRBD1; v_gene: TRBV27; abundance: .; CDR3nt: TGTGCCAGCAGTTTATTGGGACAGGGGAAGGACACCGGGGAGCTGTTTTTT; CDR3aa: CASSLLGQGKDTGELFF
j_gene: TRBJ1-2; d_gene: TRBD1; v_gene: TRBV11-2; abundance: few; CDR3nt: TGTGCCAGCAGCAGTTTCTCCGGGACAGGGGATAGGGGCTACACCTTC; CDR3aa: CASSSFSGTGDRGYTF
j_gene: TRBJ2-5; d_gene: TRBD2; v_gene: TRBV6-6; abundance: .; CDR3nt: TGTGCCAGCAGGGCTAGCGGGGGGTGGGAGACCCAGTACTTC; CDR3aa: CASRASGGWETQYF
j_gene: TRBJ1-5; d_gene: .; v_gene: TRBV4-1; abundance: .; CDR3nt: TGCGCCAGCAGCCAAGAAGGGGCAGACTATCAGCCCCAGCATTTT; CDR3aa: CASSQEGADYQPQHF
j_gene: TRBJ1-1; d_gene: TRBD1; v_gene: TRBV9; abundance: .; CDR3nt: TGTGCCAGCAGCGCGCGCACAGGGGGCGCCTCGGGTGAAGCTTTCTTT; CDR3aa: CASSARTGGASGEAFF
j_gene: TRBJ2-5; d_gene: TRBD2; v_gene: TRBV4-1; abundance: .; CDR3nt: TGCGCCAGCAGCCAAGCGTTGGGACTAGCAGGCCAAGAGACCCAGTACTTC; CDR3aa: CASSQALGLAGQETQYF